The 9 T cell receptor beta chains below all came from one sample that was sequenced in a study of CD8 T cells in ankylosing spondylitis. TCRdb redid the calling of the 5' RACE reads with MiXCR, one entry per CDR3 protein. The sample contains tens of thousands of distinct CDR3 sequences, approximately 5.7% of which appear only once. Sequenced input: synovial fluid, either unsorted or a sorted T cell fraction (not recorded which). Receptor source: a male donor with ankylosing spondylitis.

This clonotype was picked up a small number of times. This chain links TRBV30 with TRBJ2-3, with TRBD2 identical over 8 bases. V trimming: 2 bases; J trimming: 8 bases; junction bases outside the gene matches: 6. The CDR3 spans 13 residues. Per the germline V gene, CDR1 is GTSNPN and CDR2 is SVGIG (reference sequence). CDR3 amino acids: CAWSTSGGLTQYF. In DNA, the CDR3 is TGTGCCTGGAGTACGAGCGGGGGACTTACGCAGTATTTT.

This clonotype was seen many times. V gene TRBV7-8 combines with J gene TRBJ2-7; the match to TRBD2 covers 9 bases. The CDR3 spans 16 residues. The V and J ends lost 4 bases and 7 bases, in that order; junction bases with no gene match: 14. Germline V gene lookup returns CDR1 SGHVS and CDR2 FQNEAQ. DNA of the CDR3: TGTGCCAGCAGCTCTTCCCTTTTAGCGGGAGTCGGAGAGCAGTACTTC. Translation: CASSSSLLAGVGEQYF.

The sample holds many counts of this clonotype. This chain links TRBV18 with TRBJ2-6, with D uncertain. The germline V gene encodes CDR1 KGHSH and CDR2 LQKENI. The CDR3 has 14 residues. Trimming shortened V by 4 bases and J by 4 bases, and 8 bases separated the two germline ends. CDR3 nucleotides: TGTGCCAGCTCACAGCTTAGCGGGGCCAACGTCCTGACTTTC. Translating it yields CASSQLSGANVLTF.

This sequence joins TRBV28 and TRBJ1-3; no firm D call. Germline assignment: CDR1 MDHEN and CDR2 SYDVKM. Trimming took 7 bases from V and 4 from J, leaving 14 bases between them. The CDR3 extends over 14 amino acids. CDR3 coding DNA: TGTGCCAGCACCCCGACAAGGCAAGGAAACACCATATATTTT. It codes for CASTPTRQGNTIYF.

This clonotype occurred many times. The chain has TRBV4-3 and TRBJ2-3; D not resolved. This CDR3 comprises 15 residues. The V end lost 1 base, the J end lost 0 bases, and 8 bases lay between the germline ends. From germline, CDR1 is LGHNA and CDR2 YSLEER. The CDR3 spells CASSQGRWSTDTQYF. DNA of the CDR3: TGCGCCAGCAGCCAAGGTAGATGGAGCACAGATACGCAGTATTTT.

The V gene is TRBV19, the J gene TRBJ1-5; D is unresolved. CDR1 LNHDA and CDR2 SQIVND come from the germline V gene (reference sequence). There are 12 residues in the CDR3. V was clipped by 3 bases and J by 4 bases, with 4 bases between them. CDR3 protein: CASSIRNQPQHF. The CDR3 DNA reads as TGTGCCAGTAGTATCCGTAATCAGCCCCAGCATTTT.

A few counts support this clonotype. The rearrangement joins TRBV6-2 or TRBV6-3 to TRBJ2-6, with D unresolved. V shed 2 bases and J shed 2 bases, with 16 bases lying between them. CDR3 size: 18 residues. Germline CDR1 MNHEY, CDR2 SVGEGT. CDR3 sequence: CASSYQRHGRTGANVLTF. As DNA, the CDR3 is TGTGCCAGCAGTTACCAACGGCACGGGCGCACTGGGGCCAACGTCCTGACTTTC.

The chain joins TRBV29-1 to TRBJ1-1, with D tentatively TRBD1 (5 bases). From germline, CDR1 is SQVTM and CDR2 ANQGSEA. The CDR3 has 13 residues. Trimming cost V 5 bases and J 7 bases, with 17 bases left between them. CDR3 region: CSVLGHRGGEAFF. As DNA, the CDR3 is TGCAGCGTTCTCGGACACCGGGGGGGTGAAGCTTTCTTT.

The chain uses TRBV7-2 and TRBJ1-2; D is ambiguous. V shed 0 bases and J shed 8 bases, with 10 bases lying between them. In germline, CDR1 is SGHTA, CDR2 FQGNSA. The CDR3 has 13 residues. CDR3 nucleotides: TGTGCCAGCAGCTTAGCGTTGGCAGGCGGCTACACCTTC. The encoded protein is CASSLALAGGYTF.